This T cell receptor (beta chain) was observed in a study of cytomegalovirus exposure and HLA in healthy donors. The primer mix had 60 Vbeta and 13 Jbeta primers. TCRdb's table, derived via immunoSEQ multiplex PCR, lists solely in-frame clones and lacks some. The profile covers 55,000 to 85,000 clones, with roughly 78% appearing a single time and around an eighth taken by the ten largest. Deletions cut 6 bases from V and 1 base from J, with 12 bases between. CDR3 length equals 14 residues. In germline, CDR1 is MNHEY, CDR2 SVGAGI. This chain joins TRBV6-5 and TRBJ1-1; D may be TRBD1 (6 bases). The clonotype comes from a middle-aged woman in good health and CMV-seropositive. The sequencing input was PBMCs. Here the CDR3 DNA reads TGTGCCAGCAGCGTACAGGGTAAGAACACTGAAGCTTTCTTT. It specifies CASSVQGKNTEAFF.